This TCR beta chain was captured in a study of vaccination and CD4 T cells after COVID-19. Study context: In the control cultures, a CEFX pool, an HIV-1 Nef pool, or no peptide was supplied.

Looked up from germline, CDR1 is SEHNR and CDR2 is FQNEAQ (reference sequence). This CDR3 contains 17 residues. With 1 base removed from V and 2 bases from J, the gap between germline ends came to 15 bases. Treatment here: 10-day PBMC culture with coronavirus spike peptide pools or control peptides (ViraFEST assay). Samples of CD4+ T cells were obtained from the unexposed donor before the COVID-19 pandemic (2011-2018). On day 3 and again on day 7, fresh IL-2 medium was used to replace half the medium. With regard to this clonotype: The antigen is not known.

Sequenced with the Oncomine TCR Beta short-read assay was DNA taken from cultured CD4+ T cells. Genomic DNA extraction was carried out from cultured CD4+ T cells. TCRdb reprocessed the PCR reads via MiXCR and lists one record per CDR3 protein. The repertoire holds around 8,000 distinct CDR3 sequences, roughly 43% seen once, with roughly a fifth in the top ten. The TCR comes from a human donor in good health. The sequenced sample consisted of CD4+ T cells from blood, cultured in vitro. The J gene is TRBJ1-5, the V gene TRBV7-9; D is unclear. The CDR3 spells CASSLGDGIDRNQPQHF. The CDR3 coding sequence is TGTGCCAGCAGCTTAGGTGACGGAATCGATCGCAATCAGCCCCAGCATTTT. Variable domain in full (rest from reference TRBV7-9 and TRBJ1-5): DTGVSQNPRHKITKRGQNVTFRCDPISEHNRLYWYRQTLGQGPEFLTYFQNEAQLEKSRLLSDRFSAERPKGSFSTLEIQRTEQGDSAMYLCASSLGDGIDRNQPQHFGDGTRLSIL.